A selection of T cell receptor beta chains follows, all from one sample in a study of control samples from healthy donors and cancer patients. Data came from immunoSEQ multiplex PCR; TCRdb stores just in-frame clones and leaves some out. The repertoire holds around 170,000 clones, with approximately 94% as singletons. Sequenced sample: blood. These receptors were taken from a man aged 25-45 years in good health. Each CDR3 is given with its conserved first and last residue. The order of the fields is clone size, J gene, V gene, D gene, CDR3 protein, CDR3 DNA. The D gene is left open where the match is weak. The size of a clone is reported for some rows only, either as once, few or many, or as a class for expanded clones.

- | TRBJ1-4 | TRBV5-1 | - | CASSRDGSDEKLFF | TGCGCCAGCAGCAGAGACGGGAGCGATGAAAAACTGTTTTTT
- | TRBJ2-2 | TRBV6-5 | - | CASRLGELFF | TGTGCCAGCAGACTAGGGGAGCTGTTTTTT
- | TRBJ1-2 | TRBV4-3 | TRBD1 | CASSQDLTGGMGGYTF | TGCGCCAGCAGCCAAGATTTAACAGGGGGCATGGGAGGCTACACCTTC
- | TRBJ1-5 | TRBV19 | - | CASSIVGEQPQHF | TGTGCCAGTAGTATAGTAGGCGAACAGCCCCAGCATTTT
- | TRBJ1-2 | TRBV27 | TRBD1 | CASSSRQGIRYGYTF | TGTGCCAGCAGTAGCCGACAGGGTATCCGCTATGGCTACACCTTC
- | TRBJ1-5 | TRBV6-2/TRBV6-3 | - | CASSYGYSNQPQHF | TGTGCCAGCAGTTACGGATATAGCAATCAGCCCCAGCATTTT
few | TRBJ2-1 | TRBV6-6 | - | CASTPVLGDYNEQFF | TGTGCCAGCACCCCAGTGTTGGGAGACTACAATGAGCAGTTCTTC
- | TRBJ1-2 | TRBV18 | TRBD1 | CASSPGDRANYGYTF | TGTGCCAGCTCTCCTGGAGACAGGGCGAACTATGGCTACACCTTC
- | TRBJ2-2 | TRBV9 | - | CASSVAAEGRKTGELFF | TGTGCCAGCAGCGTAGCCGCGGAGGGGCGCAAGACCGGGGAGCTGTTTTTT
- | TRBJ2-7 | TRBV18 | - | CASSPSTGLGLEQYF | TGTGCCAGCTCCCCTTCAACGGGACTCGGGCTCGAGCAGTACTTC
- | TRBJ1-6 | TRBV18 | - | CASSPVRGYNSPLHF | TGTGCCAGCTCACCAGTGCGCGGTTATAATTCACCCCTCCACTTT
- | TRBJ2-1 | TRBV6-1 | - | CASSEEGLPYNEQFF | TGTGCCAGCAGTGAAGAAGGGCTTCCCTACAATGAGCAGTTCTTC
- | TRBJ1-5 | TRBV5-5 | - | CASSLVVGSNQPQHF | TGTGCCAGCAGCTTGGTAGTGGGGAGCAATCAGCCCCAGCATTTT
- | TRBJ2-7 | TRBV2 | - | CASVRDSSVNEQYF | TGTGCCAGCGTCCGTGACAGTTCGGTAAACGAGCAGTACTTC
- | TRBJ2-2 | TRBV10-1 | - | CASSEVAASTGELFF | TGCGCCAGCAGTGAGGTTGCAGCTTCCACCGGGGAGCTGTTTTTT
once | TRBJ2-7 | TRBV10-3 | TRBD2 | CAISESPRGDPYEQYF | TGTGCCATCAGTGAGTCCCCGCGGGGGGATCCCTACGAGCAGTACTTC
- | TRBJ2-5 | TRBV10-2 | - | CASIGQSETQYF | TGCGCCAGTATCGGACAGTCGGAGACCCAGTACTTC
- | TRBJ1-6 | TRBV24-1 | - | CATSDFADNSPLHF | TGTGCCACCAGTGATTTCGCAGATAATTCACCCCTCCACTTT
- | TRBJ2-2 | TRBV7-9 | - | CASSEAGREKNTGELFF | TGTGCCAGCAGCGAAGCGGGCAGGGAAAAAAACACCGGGGAGCTGTTTTTT
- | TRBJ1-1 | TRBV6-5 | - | CASSYSGGRAEAFF | TGTGCCAGCAGTTACTCCGGGGGCCGGGCTGAAGCTTTCTTT
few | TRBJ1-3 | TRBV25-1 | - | CASSEYGNTIYF | TGTGCCAGCAGTGAATATGGAAACACCATATATTTT
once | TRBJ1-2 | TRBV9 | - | CASSPSPTYGYTF | TGTGCCAGCAGCCCCTCCCCGACCTATGGCTACACCTTC
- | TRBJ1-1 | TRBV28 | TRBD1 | CASSYGTGRTEAFF | TGTGCCAGCAGTTACGGGACAGGGCGGACTGAAGCTTTCTTT
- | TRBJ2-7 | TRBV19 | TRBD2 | CASREAGGEQYF | TGTGCCAGTAGGGAAGCGGGGGGGGAGCAGTACTTC
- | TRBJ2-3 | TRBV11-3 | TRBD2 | CASSLDQGIGAGHHTQYF | TGTGCCAGCAGCTTAGATCAGGGAATAGGAGCGGGGCACCATACGCAGTATTTT
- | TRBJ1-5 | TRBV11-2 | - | CASSLGRYSNQPQHF | TGTGCCAGCAGCTTAGGCCGATATAGCAATCAGCCCCAGCATTTT
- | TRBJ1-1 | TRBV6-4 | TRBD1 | CARGTKGTVNTEAFF | TGTGCCAGGGGGACTAAGGGGACAGTGAACACTGAAGCTTTCTTT
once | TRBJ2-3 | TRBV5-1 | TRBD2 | CASSLAVAGDSDTQYF | TGCGCCAGCAGCTTGGCGGTAGCGGGAGATTCAGATACGCAGTATTTT
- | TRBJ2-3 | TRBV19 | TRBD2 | CASSSAGGTDTQYF | TGTGCCAGTAGTTCAGCGGGGGGCACAGATACGCAGTATTTT
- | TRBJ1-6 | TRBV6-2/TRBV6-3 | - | CASSYVFSPLHF | TGTGCCAGCAGTTACGTGTTTTCACCCCTCCACTTT
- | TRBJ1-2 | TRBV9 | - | CASVRGIYGYTF | TGTGCCAGCGTACGCGGGATCTATGGCTACACCTTC
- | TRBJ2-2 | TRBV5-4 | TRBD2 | CATTIAGVGTGELFF | TGTGCCACTACGATAGCGGGAGTGGGCACCGGGGAGCTGTTTTTT
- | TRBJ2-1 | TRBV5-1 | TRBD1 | CASSTGQVRNEQFF | TGCGCCAGCAGCACGGGACAGGTTCGCAATGAGCAGTTCTTC